Below are 32 T cell receptor beta chains sequenced from a single sample in a study of T cells in localized non-small cell lung cancer. Sequenced by immunoSEQ multiplex PCR; TCRdb stores in-frame clones only, minus some. The sample includes a few hundred clones, approximately 24% of them seen just once. Sequenced here: normal lung tissue next to the tumor, sampled before any cancer treatment. The receptors were sampled from an older female donor with stage II squamous cell lung carcinoma.

The CDR3 nucleotides read TGTGCCAGTAGCCAAGTCGGACTCACAGATACGCAGTATTTT. It yields the protein CASSQVGLTDTQYF. The gene calls are TRBV19 and TRBJ2-3, with D tentatively TRBD2 (5 bases). Deletions cut 6 bases from V and 2 bases from J, with 12 bases between. This CDR3 is 14 amino acids long. Germline values: CDR1 LNHDA, CDR2 SQIVND (reference sequence).

This clone is large within its sample. This chain uses TRBV11-3 with TRBJ2-7; 8 bases are a match to TRBD1. The germline gives CDR1 SGHNT, CDR2 YENEEA. V lost 2 bases and J lost 2; bases outside the gene matches: 5. The CDR3 totals 15 residues. The CDR3 protein is CASSLTPGGTYEQYV. The DNA for the CDR3 is TGTGCCAGCAGCTTAACCCCAGGGGGCACCTACGAGCAGTACGTC.

V is TRBV6-8 and J is TRBJ2-5; no clear D. Between the trimmed V and J ends, which lost 1 base and 2 bases, there was a span of 5 bases. Germline V CDR1 and CDR2: MNHGY, SAAAGT. The CDR3 has 13 residues. CDR3 loop: CASSYLGQETQYF. The CDR3 DNA sequence: TGTGCCAGCAGTTACTTAGGGCAAGAGACCCAGTACTTC.

The chain links TRBV15 to TRBJ2-1; D is ambiguous. The CDR3 has 14 amino acids. V dropped 5 bases and J dropped 3 bases, with 11 bases sitting between them. Germline loops: CDR1 LNHNV, CDR2 YYDKDF (reference sequence). The CDR3 nucleotides read TGTGCCACCAGCCTTGGAAGGTACTACAATGAGCAGTTCTTC. Translating it yields CATSLGRYYNEQFF.

This clone was observed a few times. The rearrangement uses TRBV14 and TRBJ1-1; D is possibly TRBD1 (6 bases). Germline V CDR1 and CDR2: SGHDN, FVKESK. The CDR3 has 15 residues. Trimming shortened V by 4 bases and J by 1 base, and 13 bases separated the two germline ends. Here the CDR3 DNA reads TGTGCCAGCAGCCCTACAGGGAAGGGGAACACTGAAGCTTTCTTT. The encoded protein is CASSPTGKGNTEAFF.

In its sample, this clone ranks as medium-sized (0.01 to 0.1%). V is TRBV11-3 and J is TRBJ2-5, with D maybe TRBD1 (5 bases). Germline-derived CDR1 and CDR2 are SGHNT and YENEEA. This CDR3 is 17 amino acids long. Trimming removed 5 bases at V and 4 bases at J, with 23 bases between. The CDR3 reads CASSPSQGGLVGETQYF. The CDR3, as DNA: TGTGCCAGCAGCCCCAGCCAGGGTGGTCTAGTTGGAGAGACCCAGTACTTC.

The chain combines TRBV5-1 with TRBJ2-2; D unresolved. Trimming removed 1 base at V and 0 bases at J, with 10 bases between. The CDR3 is made up of 16 amino acids. The V gene's germline CDR1 is SGHRS and CDR2 YFSETQ. The CDR3 coding sequence is TGCGCCAGCAGCTTGAATCCGGGCTCGAACACCGGGGAGCTGTTTTTT. Encoded protein: CASSLNPGSNTGELFF.

The CDR3 DNA follows: TGCGCCAGCAGTGAGTCTGGACTAGCGGGGCTTGAGCAGTTCTTC. Encoded protein: CASSESGLAGLEQFF. V is TRBV10-1 and J is TRBJ2-1; 12 bases match TRBD2. The CDR3 is made up of 15 amino acids. J was trimmed by 9 bases and V by 0 bases; bases with no gene match: 3. CDR1 is WNHNN and CDR2 is SYGVQD in the germline V gene (reference sequence).

The chain combines TRBV11-3 with TRBJ2-3; 13 nucleotides match TRBD2. V was clipped by 4 bases and J by 8 bases; unmatched bases: 6. This CDR3 contains 15 residues. The germline gives CDR1 SGHNT, CDR2 YENEEA. CDR3 sequence (DNA): TGTGCCAGCAGCTCCCGGACTAGCGGGAGATTTACGCAGTATTTT. Protein sequence: CASSSRTSGRFTQYF.

This clone came up once. The chain couples TRBV15 to TRBJ2-3; D remains unclear. CDR1 LNHNV and CDR2 YYDKDF come from the germline V gene (reference sequence). V was shortened by 0 bases and J by 2 bases, with 9 bases between the two germline ends. The CDR3 length is 15 residues. The CDR3 DNA sequence: TGTGCCACCAGCAGAGATGCGGTCAACACAGATACGCAGTATTTT. Amino acid sequence: CATSRDAVNTDTQYF.

This clone is judged large. The genes are TRBV11-3 and TRBJ1-5, with D perhaps matching TRBD1 (6 bases). The CDR3 totals 15 residues. In germline, CDR1 is SGHNT, CDR2 YENEEA. Trimming took off 5 bases at V and 7 bases at J, with 18 bases between the two ends. The CDR3 loop is CASSRDSTGTQPQHF. CDR3 DNA sequence: TGTGCCAGCAGCCGAGACTCGACAGGTACGCAGCCCCAGCATTTT.

Written as DNA, the CDR3 is TGTGCCAGCAGTGACGGTATTATTTTTGGAGGCGGAAACAATGAGCAGTTCTTC. Its translation: CASSDGIIFGGGNNEQFF. This rearrangement joins TRBV6-8 to TRBJ2-1; tentatively, D is TRBD2 (5 bases). Germline values: CDR1 MNHGY, CDR2 SAAAGT. The CDR3 totals 18 residues. Trimming took 5 bases from V and 5 from J, leaving 25 bases between them.

V usage is TRBV9 and J usage is TRBJ2-5; perhaps TRBD2 as D (5 bases). Between the trimmed V and J ends, which lost 4 bases and 3 bases, there was a span of 10 bases. CDR3 size: 13 residues. CDR1 and CDR2 from the germline V gene are SGDLS and YYNGEE. CDR3 amino acids: CASSLAQKETQYF. For the CDR3, the DNA is TGTGCCAGCAGCTTAGCGCAGAAAGAGACCCAGTACTTC.

The J gene is TRBJ2-2, the V gene TRBV11-3; the match to TRBD2 covers 7 bases. The J segment lost 3 bases and the V segment lost 5 bases, leaving 9 bases of the junction unmatched. Per germline, CDR1 SGHNT and CDR2 YENEEA. CDR3 length: 16 amino acids. The CDR3 bases are TGTGCCAGCAGCCCCTGGGGGGGAGTGGACACCGGGGAGCTGTTTTTT. Amino acid sequence: CASSPWGGVDTGELFF.

This clone is large in the sample. The genes are TRBV11-3 and TRBJ1-2, with D possibly matching TRBD1 (5 bases). Trimming took 5 bases from V and 8 from J, leaving 18 bases between them. The CDR3 contains 14 residues. CDR1 is SGHNT and CDR2 is YENEEA in the germline V gene. CDR3 coding DNA: TGTGCCAGCAGCATGGACACCCAAGTGATCGGCTACACCTTC. Translation: CASSMDTQVIGYTF.

This clone showed up just a few times. V is TRBV2 and J is TRBJ1-1, with D unclear. Germline V gene sequence: CDR1 SNHLY, CDR2 FYNNEI. This CDR3 has 13 amino acids. V dropped 5 bases and J dropped 5 bases, with 12 bases sitting between them. CDR3 region: CASSNGPRTEAFF. The CDR3 nucleotides read TGTGCCAGCAGTAACGGACCGAGGACTGAAGCTTTCTTT.

This clone is judged large. The chain combines TRBV6-8 with TRBJ2-5; no firm D call. V shed 2 bases and J shed 0 bases, with 4 bases lying between them. Germline CDR1 is MNHGY and CDR2 is SAAAGT. The CDR3 has 13 amino acids. The chain's CDR3 is CASSYGNQETQYF. CDR3 bases: TGTGCCAGCAGTTACGGGAACCAAGAGACCCAGTACTTC.

This chain links TRBV6-8 with TRBJ1-4; unclear D gene. The germline V gene has CDR1 MNHGY and CDR2 SAAAGT. The CDR3 is made up of 12 amino acids. Trimming took off 6 bases at V and 7 bases at J, with 9 bases between the two ends. The CDR3 nucleotides read TGTGCCAGCAGGAGAGGGTTTGAAAAACTGTTTTTT. Its protein product is CASRRGFEKLFF.

This clone was picked up a small number of times. V usage is TRBV19 and J usage is TRBJ1-1; D not resolved. Per germline, CDR1 LNHDA and CDR2 SQIVND (reference sequence). The CDR3 is 13 amino acids. Trimming took 7 bases from V and 3 from J, leaving 12 bases between them. The CDR3 region is CASNQEFYTEAFF. In DNA, the CDR3 is TGTGCCAGTAATCAGGAGTTTTACACTGAAGCTTTCTTT.

The chain couples TRBV10-2 to TRBJ2-2; TRBD1 matches at 7 bases. J gave up 5 bases and V 1 base, and 1 base lay outside the gene matches. CDR3 size: 14 residues. The germline V gene has CDR1 WSHSY and CDR2 SAAADI. In DNA form, the CDR3 reads TGCGCCAGCAGTGAGTTGACAGGGACCGGGGAGCTGTTTTTT. Its protein product is CASSELTGTGELFF.

This clone has more than one count but fewer than ten. The V gene is TRBV18, the J gene TRBJ2-5, with D perhaps being TRBD1 or TRBD2 (5 bases each). Germline assignment: CDR1 KGHSH and CDR2 LQKENI. The CDR3 totals 17 residues. The V end was cut by 2 bases, the J end by 2 bases, with 18 bases between. The CDR3 region has the DNA TGTGCCAGCTCACCAAGCTACGAGGGACGACCACAAGAGACCCAGTACTTC. It is translated as CASSPSYEGRPQETQYF.

The sample holds a few counts of this clone. The chain uses TRBV30 and TRBJ1-1, with a possible D match to TRBD1 (5 bases). V lost 8 bases and J 4 bases, leaving 11 bases between the germline ends. Germline values: CDR1 GTSNPN, CDR2 SVGIG (reference sequence). The CDR3 is made up of 11 amino acids. DNA for the CDR3: TGTGCCGGAGGGGAGGGCACTGAAGCTTTCTTT. Translation gives CAGGEGTEAFF.

This clone is large by share. The chain links TRBV11-3 to TRBJ2-7; D not resolved. Germline CDR1 reads SGHNT; CDR2 reads YENEEA. V lost 0 bases to trimming and J lost 1 base, with 7 bases between them. The CDR3 totals 14 residues. Written as DNA, the CDR3 is TGTGCCAGCAGCTTAGATAAGGCTTCCTACGAGCAGTACTTC. Encoded protein: CASSLDKASYEQYF.

V usage is TRBV6-8 and J usage is TRBJ1-4, with D perhaps matching TRBD1 (5 bases). CDR3 size: 16 residues. The V and J ends lost 6 bases and 5 bases respectively, with 19 bases between them. CDR1 and CDR2 from the germline V gene are MNHGY and SAAAGT. Written as DNA, the CDR3 is TGTGCCAGCAGCCAGCGGACGGGGGAGAGGAATGAAAAACTGTTTTTT. Its protein is CASSQRTGERNEKLFF.

This clone was counted a few times. The chain joins TRBV11-3 to TRBJ2-3; 8 nucleotides match TRBD1. The CDR3 is 14 residues long. CDR1 SGHNT and CDR2 YENEEA come from the germline V gene. The V and J ends lost 3 bases and 3 bases, in that order; junction bases with no gene match: 2. The CDR3 spells CASSLQGATDTQYF. The CDR3 DNA reads as TGTGCCAGCAGCTTGCAGGGGGCTACAGATACGCAGTATTTT.

Sample share makes this clone hyperexpanded. This chain uses TRBV6-8 with TRBJ2-1; 8 bases align to TRBD2. Unmatched junction bases numbered 5, after V lost 5 bases and J lost 8 bases. The CDR3 length is 13 residues. Per the germline V gene, CDR1 is MNHGY and CDR2 is SAAAGT. The CDR3 spells CASSPGLVDEQFF. CDR3 nucleotide sequence: TGTGCCAGCAGTCCGGGACTAGTGGATGAGCAGTTCTTC.

This clone was seen a few times. The gene calls are TRBV28 and TRBJ1-3, with D unresolved. Trimming pared 3 bases from V and 1 base from J, leaving 7 bases between. Per germline, CDR1 MDHEN and CDR2 SYDVKM. The CDR3 sequence is 14 residues long. The CDR3 region has the DNA TGTGCCAGCAGTTTGAGTGAATCTGGAAACACCATATATTTT. It encodes CASSLSESGNTIYF.

V is TRBV30 and J is TRBJ2-7; D might be TRBD2 (6 bases). Trimming removed 5 bases at V and 2 bases at J, with 10 bases between. Germline values: CDR1 GTSNPN, CDR2 SVGIG (reference sequence). The CDR3 consists of 12 residues. The CDR3 is CAWSPGAYEQYF. In DNA form, the CDR3 reads TGTGCCTGGTCACCGGGGGCCTACGAGCAGTACTTC.

CDR3 protein: CASSPGTSGYEQYV. CDR3 nucleotide sequence: TGTGCCAGCAGTCCCGGGACTAGCGGTTACGAGCAGTACGTC. The chain uses TRBV28 and TRBJ2-7, with 11 bases fitting TRBD2. The CDR3 loop spans 14 amino acids. Germline CDR1 and CDR2: MDHEN and SYDVKM. Trimming removed 5 bases from V and 4 bases from J; junction bases left unmatched: 4.

In this sample, this clone turned up a few times. V is TRBV9 and J is TRBJ2-7, with TRBD2 identical over 12 bases. The germline V gene encodes CDR1 SGDLS and CDR2 YYNGEE. Germline trimming cut 7 bases from V and 4 bases from J; bases unmatched to any gene: 6. CDR3 length: 14 amino acids. This chain's CDR3 is CASRPGLAGYEQYF. CDR3 nucleotides: TGTGCCAGCCGGCCCGGACTAGCGGGATACGAGCAGTACTTC.

This clone was observed a handful of times. The genes are TRBV10-2 and TRBJ2-7; D is ambiguous. Germline V gene data show CDR1 as WSHSY and CDR2 as SAAADI. The CDR3 spans 13 residues. The V end lost 6 bases, the J end lost 1 base, and 10 bases lay between the germline ends. DNA for the CDR3: TGCGCCAGCAGGGAAGGAGAGTCCTACGAGCAGTACTTC. It encodes CASREGESYEQYF.

By its share, this clone is large. The chain links TRBV6-8 to TRBJ1-2; D is uncertain. Germline V gene lookup returns CDR1 MNHGY and CDR2 SAAAGT. The CDR3 runs 12 residues. V was shortened by 8 bases and J by 9 bases, with 16 bases between the two germline ends. The CDR3 sequence: CASRLGTWSYTF. CDR3 nucleotide sequence: TGTGCCAGCCGTTTGGGAACGTGGAGCTACACCTTC.